Listed below are T cell receptor beta chains from one sample, sequenced in a study of cytomegalovirus exposure and HLA in healthy donors. The data were produced by immunoSEQ multiplex PCR, yet TCRdb's version contains in-frame clones alone and is incomplete. The data contain about 200,000 clones, 77% of them singletons. The sequenced sample consisted of PBMCs. Receptors originate from a woman younger than 45 in good health and CMV-seropositive. Each CDR3 is given with its conserved first and last residue. Each record gives: V gene, J gene, D gene, clone size, CDR3 DNA, CDR3 protein. A D gene is named only where the DNA matches it firmly. Clone size is shown for a subset of rows, as once, few, many or a class of expanded clone.

>TRBV7-3|TRBJ1-2|-|-
TGTGCCAGCAGCGCCGGGAGGCGCTATGGCTACACCTTC
CASSAGRRYGYTF
>TRBV19|TRBJ2-2|-|-
TGTGCCAGTAGTATCACCCACGGGAACACCGGGGAGCTGTTTTTT
CASSITHGNTGELFF
>TRBV11-3|TRBJ2-1|-|-
TGTGCCAGCAGCATCACGGGCTACGAGGGCAATGAGCAGTTCTTC
CASSITGYEGNEQFF
>TRBV2|TRBJ2-7|TRBD2|-
TGTGCCAGCCACCTGGGGGGGGACGAGCAGTACTTC
CASHLGGDEQYF
>TRBV7-9|TRBJ1-2|-|-
TGTGCCAGCAGCTTAGGGTCAGGGTTGAGGTATGGCTACACCTTC
CASSLGSGLRYGYTF
>TRBV7-2|TRBJ1-4|TRBD1|-
TGTGCCAGCAGCCACAACAGGGGGGGAGAAAAACTGTTTTTT
CASSHNRGGEKLFF
>TRBV5-6|TRBJ2-3|TRBD2|-
TGTGCCAGCAGCAACGAACTAGCGGGGGGGACTCTGGTTGCAGATACGCAGTATTTT
CASSNELAGGTLVADTQYF
>TRBV25-1|TRBJ2-7|-|-
TGTGCCAGCGAGGGTGGGACTTCGTCCTACGAGCAGTACTTC
CASEGGTSSYEQYF
>TRBV18|TRBJ2-5|TRBD1|-
TGTGCCAGCTCACCGACAGGGGCCCGGGAGACCCAGTACTTC
CASSPTGARETQYF
>TRBV28|TRBJ1-2|-|-
TGTGCCAGCAGTTTATCTCCCTATGGCTACACCTTC
CASSLSPYGYTF
>TRBV19|TRBJ1-5|TRBD1|-
TGTGCCAGTAGTACCCGGGACAGGGTTCAATTCCAGCCCCAGCATTTT
CASSTRDRVQFQPQHF
>TRBV19|TRBJ1-1|TRBD1|-
TGTGCCAGTAGTGCGACAGGGGGCACTGAAGCTTTCTTT
CASSATGGTEAFF
>TRBV10-3|TRBJ1-6|TRBD1|few
TGTGCCATCAGAGGAAAGGGGGCAGGGTCACCCCTCCACTTT
CAIRGKGAGSPLHF
>TRBV5-1|TRBJ1-2|-|-
TGCGCCAGCAGCTTGGCAGGGGAAGGCTACACCTTC
CASSLAGEGYTF
>TRBV7-7|TRBJ2-4|-|medium-sized
TGTGCTAGCAGCGAACATTGGGAGAGAGCCAAAAACATTCAGTACTTC
CASSEHWERAKNIQYF
>TRBV18|TRBJ2-5|-|-
TGTGCCAGCTCACCCACCAAGGGGGAGACCCAGTACTTC
CASSPTKGETQYF
>TRBV9|TRBJ2-2|-|-
TGTGCCAGCAGCCCTATTGAACCTGGCACCGGGGAGCTGTTTTTT
CASSPIEPGTGELFF
>TRBV18|TRBJ1-1|-|-
TGTGCCAGCTCACCCGGAGGGGACCTAAGTGAAGCTTTCTTT
CASSPGGDLSEAFF
>TRBV10-2|TRBJ1-6|-|-
TGCGCCAGCAGCGCCTTACAGGGAGCTTATAATTCACCCCTCCACTTT
CASSALQGAYNSPLHF
>TRBV7-3|TRBJ2-1|TRBD2|-
TGTGCCAGCAGCATGGGACTAGCGGGAGTGGTTGAGCAGTTCTTC
CASSMGLAGVVEQFF
>TRBV19|TRBJ2-2|-|few
TGTGCCAGTAGTATCTCACAGGGGAACACCGGGGAGCTGTTTTTT
CASSISQGNTGELFF
>TRBV28|TRBJ1-2|-|-
TGTGCCAGCAGTTGGGGGGGTAACTATGGCTACACCTTC
CASSWGGNYGYTF
>TRBV9|TRBJ2-3|-|-
TGTGCCAGCAGCAGGGGACTCTTCACAGATACGCAGTATTTT
CASSRGLFTDTQYF
>TRBV7-9|TRBJ2-7|-|-
TGTGCCAGCAGCTGGCAGGGGAGTGGCTACGAGCAGTACTTC
CASSWQGSGYEQYF
>TRBV2|TRBJ1-3|-|-
TGTGCCACCCAGGCCACTGGAAACACCATATATTTT
CATQATGNTIYF
>TRBV14|TRBJ2-7|TRBD2|-
TGTGCCAGCAGCCAAGGTCTAGCGGGAACCTACGAGCAGTACTTC
CASSQGLAGTYEQYF
>TRBV27|TRBJ2-5|TRBD2|-
TGTGCCAGCGGGCTAGCGGGGGGGCAAGAGACCCAGTACTTC
CASGLAGGQETQYF
>TRBV15|TRBJ2-5|-|once
TGTGCCACCAGCAGAGACAGGATCGAGACCCAGTACTTC
CATSRDRIETQYF
>TRBV5-4|TRBJ1-2|-|-
TGTGCCAGCAGCTTGGCCGGGGTCGGGCATAACTATGGCTACACCTTC
CASSLAGVGHNYGYTF
>TRBV9|TRBJ2-7|TRBD2|-
TGTGCCAGCAGCGTAGGGACTAGACGGTACGAGCAGTACTTC
CASSVGTRRYEQYF
>TRBV5-6|TRBJ1-1|-|-
TGTGCCAGCAGCTTGGCCGCGGGCACTGAAGCTTTCTTT
CASSLAAGTEAFF
>TRBV11-2|TRBJ1-3|-|-
TGTGCCAGCAGCTCCCGAGGACAGTCGAAGAGCTCTGGAAACACCATATATTTT
CASSSRGQSKSSGNTIYF
>TRBV11-2|TRBJ1-3|-|-
TGTGCCAGCAGCGAGGCCGGGGGCTCTGGAAACACCATATATTTT
CASSEAGGSGNTIYF
>TRBV7-9|TRBJ2-1|TRBD1|-
TGTGCCAGCAGCTTCCTGGGACAGAGATACAATGAGCAGTTCTTC
CASSFLGQRYNEQFF
>TRBV7-6|TRBJ2-7|TRBD1|-
TGTGCCAGCAGCCAGTATGGGACAGGGAACGAGCAGTACTTC
CASSQYGTGNEQYF
>TRBV30|TRBJ1-1|TRBD1|-
TGTGCCTTTCGACAGGGTATGTTCACTGAAGCTTTCTTT
CAFRQGMFTEAFF
>TRBV5-1|TRBJ1-1|-|-
TGCGCCAGCAGCTTACAGGGATCGAACACTGAAGCTTTCTTT
CASSLQGSNTEAFF
>TRBV7-8|TRBJ1-2|TRBD1|-
TGTGCCAGCAGCTCGTCCAAGGGGGCGCGATATGGCTACACCTTC
CASSSSKGARYGYTF
>TRBV11-2|TRBJ1-1|-|-
TGTGCCAGCAACCCAGTGCCGCGTCAGGGGGAAGCTTTCTTT
CASNPVPRQGEAFF
>TRBV6-5|TRBJ2-5|TRBD1|-
TGTGCCAGCAAGAGGACAGGGAATGTCGCGGAGACCCAGTACTTC
CASKRTGNVAETQYF
>TRBV4-3|TRBJ1-1|-|-
TGCGCCAGCAGCCTAACTCCCTGGGCCTCGAACACTGAAGCTTTCTTT
CASSLTPWASNTEAFF
>TRBV11-2|TRBJ1-1|-|-
TGTGCCAGCAGCTCCCTCCGGGGGAGGACTGAAGCTTTCTTT
CASSSLRGRTEAFF
>TRBV19|TRBJ2-6|-|-
TGTGCCAGTAGTATCCCCTCGGGGGCCAACGTCCTGACTTTC
CASSIPSGANVLTF
>TRBV2|TRBJ2-5|TRBD2|once
TGTGCCAGCAGTGCGACAGGACTAGCGGGGGGAAGGAGCGGGACCCAGTACTTC
CASSATGLAGGRSGTQYF
>TRBV28|TRBJ2-1|TRBD1|-
TGTGCCAGCAGATTATTTCCGGGACAGGGGTACAATGAGCAGTTCTTC
CASRLFPGQGYNEQFF
>TRBV6-6|TRBJ1-3|-|-
TGTGCCAGCAGTTCGCTTGACAGGAGCTCTGGAAACACCATATATTTT
CASSSLDRSSGNTIYF
>TRBV13|TRBJ1-6|-|-
TGTGCCAGCAGCTCGCGGCTAACACCCCTCCACTTT
CASSSRLTPLHF
>TRBV29-1|TRBJ2-1|-|-
TGCAGCGCTGGATATAGCGGCAAGCTCTACAATGAGCAGTTCTTC
CSAGYSGKLYNEQFF
>TRBV4-2|TRBJ2-7|-|-
TGTGCCAGCAGCCAGCAAAACTCCTACGAGCAGTACTTC
CASSQQNSYEQYF
>TRBV14|TRBJ2-7|TRBD2|-
TGTGCCAGCAGCCAAGAATTTTTAGGACTAGCGGGAGGAACTTACGAGCAGTACTTC
CASSQEFLGLAGGTYEQYF
>TRBV11-2|TRBJ1-1|-|-
TGTGCCAGCAGCCCCACGGGGTTCCGCACTGAAGCTTTCTTT
CASSPTGFRTEAFF
>TRBV28|TRBJ1-2|TRBD1|few
TGTGCCAGCAGTTTGGGGGGGACAGGTTTTAACTATGGCTACACCTTC
CASSLGGTGFNYGYTF